The 3 T cell receptor beta chains listed next were all sequenced from one sample in a study of shared clonotypes between healthy human individuals. Positively selected for CCR7, the CD45RO-negative cells used as naive CD8 cells excluded terminally differentiated effector memory CD45RA+ cells. Some clones are missing from TCRdb's copy, which holds only in-frame ones; the method was immunoSEQ multiplex PCR. The sample records around 2,000,000 clones, about 95% being singletons. Sequenced material: naive CD8+ T cells sorted from blood. These TCRs come from a man aged 18 to 35 in good health.

The chain links TRBV6-1 to TRBJ1-5, with D possibly matching TRBD1 (5 bases). This CDR3 region has 15 residues. Deletions cut 5 bases from V and 3 bases from J, with 14 bases between. Germline assignment: CDR1 MNHNS and CDR2 SASEGT. The CDR3 spells CASSPGLTLNQPQHF. The CDR3 DNA sequence: TGTGCCAGCAGTCCGGGACTTACACTCAATCAGCCCCAGCATTTT.

This chain links TRBV6-1 with TRBJ2-7; D is ambiguous. There are 13 residues in the CDR3. The germline V gene encodes CDR1 MNHNS and CDR2 SASEGT. Trimming stripped 1 base from V and 3 bases from J, with 7 bases between. CDR3 in DNA: TGTGCCAGCAGTGAAGGGATGGACTACGAGCAGTACTTC. Protein product: CASSEGMDYEQYF.

The chain is built from TRBV27 and TRBJ2-2, with D perhaps matching TRBD2 (7 bases). The CDR3 extends over 19 amino acids. Germline loops: CDR1 MNHEY, CDR2 SMNVEV (reference sequence). V lost 2 bases and J 3 bases, leaving 22 bases between the germline ends. The CDR3 here is CASSLLQLSTGGHTGELFF. CDR3 DNA sequence: TGTGCCAGCAGTTTACTGCAATTAAGTACCGGGGGGCACACCGGGGAGCTGTTTTTT.